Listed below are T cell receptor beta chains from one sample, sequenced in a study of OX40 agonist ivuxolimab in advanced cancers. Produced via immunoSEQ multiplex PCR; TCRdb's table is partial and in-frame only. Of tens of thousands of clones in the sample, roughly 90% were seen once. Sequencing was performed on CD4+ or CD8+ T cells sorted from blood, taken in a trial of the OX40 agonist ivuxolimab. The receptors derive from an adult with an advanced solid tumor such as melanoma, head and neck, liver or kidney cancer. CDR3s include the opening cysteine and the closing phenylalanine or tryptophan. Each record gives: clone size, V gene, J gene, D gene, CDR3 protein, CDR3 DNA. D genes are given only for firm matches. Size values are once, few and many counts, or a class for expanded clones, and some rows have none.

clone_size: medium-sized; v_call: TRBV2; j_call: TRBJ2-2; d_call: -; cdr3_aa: CASSDELANTGELFF; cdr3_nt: TGTGCCAGCAGTGATGAGCTAGCGAACACCGGGGAGCTGTTTTTT
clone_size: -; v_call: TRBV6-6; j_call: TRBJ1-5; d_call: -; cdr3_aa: CASRSGGDQPQHF; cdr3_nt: TGTGCCAGCAGATCGGGCGGCGATCAGCCCCAGCATTTT
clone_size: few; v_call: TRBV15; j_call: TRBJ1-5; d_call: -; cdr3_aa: CATSRDNQPQHF; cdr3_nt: TGTGCCACCAGCAGAGACAATCAGCCCCAGCATTTT
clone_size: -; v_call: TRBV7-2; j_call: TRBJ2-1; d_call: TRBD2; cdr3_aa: CASTRGGSYNEQFF; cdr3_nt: TGTGCCAGCACCCGCGGGGGCTCCTACAATGAGCAGTTCTTC
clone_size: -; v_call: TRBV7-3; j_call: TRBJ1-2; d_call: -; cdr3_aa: CASSLGSGPSRNGYTF; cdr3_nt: TGTGCCAGCAGCTTGGGCAGCGGGCCCTCTCGAAATGGCTACACCTTC
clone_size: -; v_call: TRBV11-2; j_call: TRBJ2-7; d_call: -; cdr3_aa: CASSLDGRTYEQYF; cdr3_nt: TGTGCCAGCAGCTTAGATGGCAGAACCTACGAGCAGTACTTC
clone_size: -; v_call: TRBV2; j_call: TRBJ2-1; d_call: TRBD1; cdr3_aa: CASSEGGGGNNEQFF; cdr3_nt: TGTGCCAGCAGTGAAGGAGGGGGCGGTAACAATGAGCAGTTCTTC
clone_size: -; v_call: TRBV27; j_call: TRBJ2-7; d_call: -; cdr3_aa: CASSPQGGSSYEQYF; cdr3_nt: TGTGCCAGCAGTCCGCAGGGCGGCAGCTCCTACGAGCAGTACTTC
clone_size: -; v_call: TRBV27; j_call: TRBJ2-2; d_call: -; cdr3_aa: CASNLQGSTGELFF; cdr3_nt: TGTGCCAGCAATTTACAGGGAAGCACCGGGGAGCTGTTTTTT
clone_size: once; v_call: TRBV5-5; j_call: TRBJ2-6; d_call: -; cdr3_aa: CASSLDGTSGANVLTF; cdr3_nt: TGTGCCAGCAGCTTGGACGGGACATCTGGGGCCAACGTCCTGACTTTC
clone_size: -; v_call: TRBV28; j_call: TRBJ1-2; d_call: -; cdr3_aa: CASTWEGGNYGYTF; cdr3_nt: TGTGCCAGCACCTGGGAAGGCGGGAACTATGGCTACACCTTC
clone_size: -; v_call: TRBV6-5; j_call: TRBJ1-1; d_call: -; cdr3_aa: CASSSRNTEAFF; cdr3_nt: TGTGCCAGCAGTTCCAGGAACACTGAAGCTTTCTTT
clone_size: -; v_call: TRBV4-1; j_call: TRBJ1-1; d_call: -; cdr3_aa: CASSHYSAAEAFF; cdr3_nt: TGCGCCAGCAGCCACTACAGCGCGGCTGAAGCTTTCTTT
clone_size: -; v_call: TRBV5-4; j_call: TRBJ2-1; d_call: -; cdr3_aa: CASSLGRSSYNEQFF; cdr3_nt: TGTGCCAGCAGCTTAGGCCGTAGCTCCTACAATGAGCAGTTCTTC
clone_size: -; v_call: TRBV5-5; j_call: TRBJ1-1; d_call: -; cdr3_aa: CASSFGHSNTEAFF; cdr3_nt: TGTGCCAGCAGCTTCGGACACTCGAACACTGAAGCTTTCTTT
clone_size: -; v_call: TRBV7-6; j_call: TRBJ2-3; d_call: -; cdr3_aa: CASSLEQGTDTQYF; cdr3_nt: TGTGCCAGCAGCTTAGAACAGGGCACAGATACGCAGTATTTT
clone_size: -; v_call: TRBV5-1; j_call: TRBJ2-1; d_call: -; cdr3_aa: CASSLGQTNEQFF; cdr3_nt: TGCGCCAGCAGCTTGGGCCAGACCAATGAGCAGTTCTTC
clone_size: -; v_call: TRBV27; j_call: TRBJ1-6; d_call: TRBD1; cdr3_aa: CASSSIGTARNSPLHF; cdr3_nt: TGTGCCAGCAGTTCTATAGGGACAGCACGTAATTCACCCCTCCACTTT
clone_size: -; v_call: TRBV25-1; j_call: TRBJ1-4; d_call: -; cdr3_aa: CASSEWSLTGNEKLFF; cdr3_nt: TGTGCCAGCAGTGAATGGAGCCTTACGGGGAATGAAAAACTGTTTTTT
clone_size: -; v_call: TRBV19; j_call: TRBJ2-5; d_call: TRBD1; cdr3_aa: CASRGTGLVRETQYF; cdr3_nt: TGTGCCAGTAGAGGGACAGGGCTAGTCCGGGAGACCCAGTACTTC
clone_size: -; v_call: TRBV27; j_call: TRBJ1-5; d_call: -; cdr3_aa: CASSSGLYQPQHF; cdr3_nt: TGTGCCAGCAGTTCAGGCCTCTATCAGCCCCAGCATTTT
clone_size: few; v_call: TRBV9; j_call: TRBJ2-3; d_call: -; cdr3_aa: CASSVRGVQGYGTDTQYF; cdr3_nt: TGTGCCAGCAGCGTAAGGGGGGTGCAGGGGTATGGGACAGATACGCAGTATTTT
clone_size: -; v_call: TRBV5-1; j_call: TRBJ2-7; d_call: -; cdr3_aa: CASSIQGGGNEQYF; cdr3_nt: TGCGCCAGCAGCATACAGGGCGGTGGGAACGAGCAGTACTTC
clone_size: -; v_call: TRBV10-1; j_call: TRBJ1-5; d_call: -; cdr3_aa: CASSDNSNQPQHF; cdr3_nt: TGCGCCAGCAGTGACAATAGCAATCAGCCCCAGCATTTT
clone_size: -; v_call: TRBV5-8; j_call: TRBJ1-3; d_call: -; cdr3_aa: CASSFPSLAGNTIYF; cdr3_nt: TGTGCCAGCAGCTTCCCGTCGCTAGCTGGAAACACCATATATTTT
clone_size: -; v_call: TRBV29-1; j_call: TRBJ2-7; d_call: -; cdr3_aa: CSVPLGGTYEQYF; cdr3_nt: TGCAGCGTTCCTTTAGGGGGGACCTACGAGCAGTACTTC
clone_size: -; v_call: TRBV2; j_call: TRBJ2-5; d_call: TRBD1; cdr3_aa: CASSGDRGETQYF; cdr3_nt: TGTGCCAGCAGCGGGGACAGGGGAGAGACCCAGTACTTC
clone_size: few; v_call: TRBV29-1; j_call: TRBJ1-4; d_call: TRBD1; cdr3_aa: CSVATGGEKLFF; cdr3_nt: TGCAGCGTTGCAACAGGGGGCGAAAAACTGTTTTTT
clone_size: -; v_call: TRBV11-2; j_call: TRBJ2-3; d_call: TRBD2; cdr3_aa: CASSFGLAGKGTDTQYF; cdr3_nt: TGTGCCAGCAGCTTCGGACTAGCGGGGAAGGGGACAGATACGCAGTATTTT
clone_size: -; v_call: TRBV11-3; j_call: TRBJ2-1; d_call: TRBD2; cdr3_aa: CAITGRELDNEQFF; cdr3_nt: TGTGCCATCACGGGGCGGGAGTTGGACAATGAGCAGTTCTTC
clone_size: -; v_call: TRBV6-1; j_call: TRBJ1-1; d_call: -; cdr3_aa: CASSEAYRARYTEAFF; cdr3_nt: TGTGCCAGCAGTGAAGCCTACAGGGCGCGGTACACTGAAGCTTTCTTT
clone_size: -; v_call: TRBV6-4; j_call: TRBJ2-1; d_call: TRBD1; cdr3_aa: CASSDPGQGYNEQFF; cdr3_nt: TGTGCCAGCAGTGACCCGGGACAGGGGTACAATGAGCAGTTCTTC
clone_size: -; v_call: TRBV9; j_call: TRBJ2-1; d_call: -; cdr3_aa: CASRSEGTSYNEQFF; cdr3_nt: TGTGCCAGCAGGTCCGAGGGAACCTCCTACAATGAGCAGTTCTTC
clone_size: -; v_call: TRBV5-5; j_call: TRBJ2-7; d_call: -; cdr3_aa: CASSLVIGSGSYEQYF; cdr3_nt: TGTGCCAGCAGCTTGGTGATAGGGTCGGGCTCCTACGAGCAGTACTTC
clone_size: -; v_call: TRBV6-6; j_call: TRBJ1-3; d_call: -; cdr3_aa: CASASGGNTIYF; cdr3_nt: TGTGCCAGCGCTTCGGGTGGAAACACCATATATTTT
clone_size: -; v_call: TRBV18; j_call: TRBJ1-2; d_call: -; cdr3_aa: CASSPPGLKVNYGYTF; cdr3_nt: TGTGCCAGCTCACCACCGGGACTGAAGGTCAACTATGGCTACACCTTC
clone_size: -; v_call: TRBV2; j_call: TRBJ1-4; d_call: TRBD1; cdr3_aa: CASSPYRGWGNEKLFF; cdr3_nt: TGTGCCAGCAGTCCTTACAGGGGGTGGGGTAATGAAAAACTGTTTTTT
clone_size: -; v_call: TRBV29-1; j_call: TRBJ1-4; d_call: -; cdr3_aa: CSGLGGAANEKLFF; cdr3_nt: TGCAGCGGGCTGGGGGGGGCGGCTAATGAAAAACTGTTTTTT
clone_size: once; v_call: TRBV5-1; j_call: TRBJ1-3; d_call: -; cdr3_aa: CASSDSSGNTIYF; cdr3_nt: TGCGCCAGCAGCGACAGCTCTGGAAACACCATATATTTT
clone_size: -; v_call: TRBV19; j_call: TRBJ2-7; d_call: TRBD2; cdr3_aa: CASSAIAGGYEQYF; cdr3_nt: TGTGCCAGTAGTGCTATCGCGGGAGGATACGAGCAGTACTTC
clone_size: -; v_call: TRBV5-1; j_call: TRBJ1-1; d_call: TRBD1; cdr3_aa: CASSPPRQGGTEAFF; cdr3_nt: TGCGCCAGCAGCCCCCCGCGACAGGGTGGCACTGAAGCTTTCTTT
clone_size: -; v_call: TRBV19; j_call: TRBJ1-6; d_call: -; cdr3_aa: CASSIQTTVVTSPLHF; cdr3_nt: TGTGCCAGTAGTATCCAGACGACAGTAGTGACTTCACCCCTCCACTTT
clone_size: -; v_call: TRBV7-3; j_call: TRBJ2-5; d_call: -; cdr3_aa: CASRAEGRETQYF; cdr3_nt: TGTGCCAGCAGGGCGGAGGGGCGGGAGACCCAGTACTTC
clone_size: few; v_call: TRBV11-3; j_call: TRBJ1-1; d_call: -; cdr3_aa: CASSLDRWAEPMNTEAFF; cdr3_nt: TGTGCCAGCAGCTTAGATCGTTGGGCAGAACCGATGAACACTGAAGCTTTCTTT
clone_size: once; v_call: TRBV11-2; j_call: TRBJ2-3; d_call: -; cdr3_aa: CASSLNPDYTDTQYF; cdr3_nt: TGTGCCAGCAGCTTAAATCCAGACTACACAGATACGCAGTATTTT
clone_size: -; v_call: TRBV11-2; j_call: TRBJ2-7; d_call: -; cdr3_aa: CASSLAGVSSYEQYF; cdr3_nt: TGTGCCAGCAGCTTAGCTGGGGTCTCCTCCTACGAGCAGTACTTC
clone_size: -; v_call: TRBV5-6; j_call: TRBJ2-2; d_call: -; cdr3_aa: CASSLENSAGELFF; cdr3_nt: TGTGCCAGCAGCTTGGAAAACTCCGCCGGGGAGCTGTTTTTT
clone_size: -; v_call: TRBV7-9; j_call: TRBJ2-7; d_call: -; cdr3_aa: CASSSQGGSYEQYF; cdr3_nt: TGTGCCAGCAGCTCCCAAGGGGGATCCTACGAGCAGTACTTC